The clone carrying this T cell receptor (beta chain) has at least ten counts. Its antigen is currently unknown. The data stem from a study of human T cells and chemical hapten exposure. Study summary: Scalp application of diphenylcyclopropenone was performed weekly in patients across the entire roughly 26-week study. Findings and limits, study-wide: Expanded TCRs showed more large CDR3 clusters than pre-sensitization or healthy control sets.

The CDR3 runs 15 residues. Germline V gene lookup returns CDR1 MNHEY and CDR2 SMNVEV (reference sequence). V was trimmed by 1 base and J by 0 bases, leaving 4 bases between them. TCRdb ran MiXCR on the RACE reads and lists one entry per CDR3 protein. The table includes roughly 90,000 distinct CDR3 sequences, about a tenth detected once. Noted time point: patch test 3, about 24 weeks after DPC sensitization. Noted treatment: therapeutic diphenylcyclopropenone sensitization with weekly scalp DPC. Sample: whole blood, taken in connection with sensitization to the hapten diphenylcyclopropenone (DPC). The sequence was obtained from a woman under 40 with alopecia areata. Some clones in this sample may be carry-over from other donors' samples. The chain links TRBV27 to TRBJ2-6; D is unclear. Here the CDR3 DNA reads TGTGCCAGCAGTTTATTCAACTCTGGGGCCAACGTCCTGACTTTC. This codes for CASSLFNSGANVLTF.